Listed below are T cell receptor beta chains from one sample, sequenced in a study of cytomegalovirus exposure and HLA in healthy donors. Using immunoSEQ multiplex PCR, the repertoire was profiled, and TCRdb retains in-frame clones only, with some absent. Of about 120,000 clones in the sample, roughly 90% were seen once. Sample: PBMCs. These receptors came from a woman in her late teens or twenties in good health and CMV-seronegative. Each CDR3 is given with its conserved first and last residue. D genes are given only for firm matches. Clone size is given for some rows only: seen once, a few or many times, or a class if the clone is expanded.

TRBJ2-4	-	TRBD1	TRBV29-1	CSVEAQGRAKNIQYF	TGCAGCGTTGAAGCACAGGGGCGGGCCAAAAACATTCAGTACTTC
TRBJ1-1	-	TRBD1	TRBV5-6	CASSFGRGYTEAFF	TGTGCCAGCAGCTTCGGCAGGGGGTACACTGAAGCTTTCTTT
TRBJ1-1	-	-	TRBV19	CASSVRTPNTEAFF	TGTGCCAGTAGTGTACGGACACCTAACACTGAAGCTTTCTTT
TRBJ1-1	-	-	TRBV11-2	CASSQYGQIEAFF	TGTGCCAGCAGCCAGTACGGACAGATTGAAGCTTTCTTT
TRBJ2-4	-	TRBD1	TRBV29-1	CSVKGAMGQENIQYF	TGCAGCGTAAAAGGGGCAATGGGACAGGAAAACATTCAGTACTTC
TRBJ1-3	once	-	TRBV5-1	CASSDSVLSGNTIYF	TGCGCCAGCAGCGACAGTGTACTCTCTGGAAACACCATATATTTT
TRBJ2-2	-	TRBD2	TRBV27	CASRRLAGGVLNTGELFF	TGTGCCAGCAGGAGGCTAGCGGGGGGGGTTTTGAACACCGGGGAGCTGTTTTTT
TRBJ1-1	once	-	TRBV5-4	CASSLYGGNTEAFF	TGTGCCAGCAGCTTGTATGGCGGGAACACTGAAGCTTTCTTT
TRBJ2-3	once	TRBD2	TRBV5-1	CASSFSPSGTSGGDTQYF	TGCGCCAGCAGCTTTTCTCCGTCCGGGACTAGCGGGGGAGATACGCAGTATTTT
TRBJ2-1	-	TRBD1	TRBV10-1	CAQIQGVGYNEQFF	TGCGCCCAGATTCAGGGGGTGGGATACAATGAGCAGTTCTTC
TRBJ2-3	few	-	TRBV28	CASSSMRVITDTQYF	TGTGCCAGCAGTTCCATGCGGGTGATCACAGATACGCAGTATTTT
TRBJ2-7	-	TRBD1	TRBV7-2	CASSHMRTGVHEQYF	TGTGCCAGCAGCCATATGAGGACAGGGGTCCACGAGCAGTACTTC
TRBJ2-7	-	-	TRBV30	CAWSLLGASYEQYF	TGTGCCTGGAGTCTTTTAGGGGCCTCCTACGAGCAGTACTTC
TRBJ2-5	-	TRBD2	TRBV7-3	CASSLSSGTQETQYF	TGTGCCAGCAGCTTGTCTAGCGGGACCCAAGAGACCCAGTACTTC
TRBJ1-1	-	TRBD1	TRBV7-2	CASSLIQGAKTEAFF	TGTGCCAGCAGCTTAATACAGGGGGCGAAAACTGAAGCTTTCTTT
TRBJ2-1	-	-	TRBV27	CASSLSDNEQFF	TGTGCCAGCAGTTTATCCGACAATGAGCAGTTCTTC
TRBJ2-1	-	TRBD1	TRBV2	CASSRGQGSYNEQFF	TGTGCCAGCAGCCGAGGACAGGGCTCCTACAATGAGCAGTTCTTC
TRBJ2-7	-	TRBD2	TRBV4-2	CASSPVAGAYEQYF	TGTGCCAGCAGCCCCGTAGCGGGGGCCTACGAGCAGTACTTC
TRBJ1-4	-	TRBD1	TRBV27	CASQLRGDEKLFF	TGTGCCAGCCAACTCAGGGGGGATGAAAAACTGTTTTTT
TRBJ1-2	-	TRBD1	TRBV4-3	CASSESGTGEDYGYTF	TGCGCCAGCAGCGAGTCCGGGACAGGGGAGGACTATGGCTACACCTTC
TRBJ2-3	-	TRBD1	TRBV5-1	CASSWGQGTDTQYF	TGCGCCAGCAGCTGGGGACAGGGAACAGATACGCAGTATTTT
TRBJ2-7	-	-	TRBV27	CASSLRPGQRNSYEQYF	TGTGCCAGCAGTTTAAGGCCAGGGCAGCGTAACTCCTACGAGCAGTACTTC
TRBJ2-6	-	-	TRBV7-9	CASSPSGSGANVLTF	TGTGCCAGCAGCCCATCAGGGTCCGGGGCCAACGTCCTGACTTTC
TRBJ1-5	-	-	TRBV27	CASSFEGWNQPQHF	TGTGCCAGCAGTTTTGAGGGTTGGAATCAGCCCCAGCATTTT
TRBJ1-1	few	-	TRBV5-1	CASSLVDMNTEAFF	TGCGCCAGCAGCTTGGTGGACATGAACACTGAAGCTTTCTTT
TRBJ2-7	few	-	TRBV7-9	CASSLVTGHDEQYF	TGTGCCAGCAGCTTAGTTACAGGGCACGACGAGCAGTACTTC
TRBJ2-7	-	TRBD2	TRBV14	CASSQLLAGGREQYF	TGTGCCAGCAGCCAACTACTAGCGGGAGGGCGTGAGCAGTACTTC
TRBJ1-2	-	TRBD1	TRBV27	CASRPSGGGQEYGYTF	TGTGCCAGCAGACCATCTGGGGGGGGACAGGAGTATGGCTACACCTTC
TRBJ1-5	-	-	TRBV5-6	CASSFKAGVGSPQHF	TGTGCCAGCAGCTTCAAGGCGGGAGTCGGTTCGCCCCAGCATTTT
TRBJ2-1	-	-	TRBV30	CAWSPPGYSYNEQFF	TGTGCCTGGAGTCCCCCCGGGTATTCCTACAATGAGCAGTTCTTC
TRBJ1-5	-	-	TRBV18	CASSFGGSPPHF	TGTGCCAGCTCGTTTGGAGGGTCGCCTCCGCATTTT
TRBJ2-5	-	-	TRBV29-1	CSAPSGFQETQYF	TGCAGCGCCCCCTCGGGGTTCCAAGAGACCCAGTACTTC
TRBJ1-1	-	-	TRBV5-6	CASSLAGRETEAFF	TGTGCCAGCAGCCTGGCGGGGAGAGAGACTGAAGCTTTCTTT
TRBJ2-4	few	-	TRBV7-2	CASSLGQEDIQYF	TGTGCCAGCAGCCTGGGACAAGAGGACATTCAGTACTTC
TRBJ2-3	-	TRBD2	TRBV30	CAWSAVREYKDTQYF	TGTGCCTGGAGTGCGGTGCGGGAGTATAAAGATACGCAGTATTTT
TRBJ1-5	-	TRBD1	TRBV29-1	CSVGGDRVGNQPQHF	TGCAGCGTTGGAGGGGACAGGGTCGGCAATCAGCCCCAGCATTTT
TRBJ2-1	-	-	TRBV4-1	CASSQDSGSSYNEQFF	TGCGCCAGCAGCCAGGATAGCGGATCATCCTACAATGAGCAGTTCTTC
TRBJ2-7	few	-	TRBV30	CAWSGALSSYEQYF	TGTGCCTGGAGTGGGGCCCTGAGCTCCTACGAGCAGTACTTC
TRBJ1-2	-	-	TRBV28	CASSLLQGWSYGYTF	TGTGCCAGCAGTTTGTTGCAGGGGTGGTCCTATGGCTACACCTTC
TRBJ2-1	-	-	TRBV6-5	CASVKEGGGSEQFF	TGTGCCAGCGTGAAGGAGGGAGGAGGTAGTGAGCAGTTCTTC